These 12 T cell receptor beta chains came from one sample sequenced in a study of blood T cell repertoires in COVID-19. Data came from immunoSEQ multiplex PCR; TCRdb stores just in-frame clones and leaves some out. Of approximately 260,000 clones listed, approximately 83% are singletons. The specimen sequenced was peripheral blood. Every receptor here comes from a woman in her sixties or seventies with acute or convalescent COVID-19.

The CDR3 bases are TGTGCCACCCGACCCTTCGGAGGCCCCAAAAATGAGCAGTTCTTC. Protein: CATRPFGGPKNEQFF. V is TRBV11-2 and J is TRBJ2-1; tentative D call: TRBD2 (5 bases). Germline V gene sequence: CDR1 SGHAT, CDR2 FQNNGV. V was pared by 10 bases and J by 7 bases, with 23 bases between. The CDR3 is 15 residues long.

This rearrangement joins TRBV7-9 to TRBJ2-5; D is unclear. Germline CDR1 reads SEHNR; CDR2 reads FQNEAQ (reference sequence). CDR3 length equals 13 residues. The V end was cut by 5 bases, the J end by 2 bases, with 9 bases between. CDR3 protein: CASSPQAQETQYF. The DNA for the CDR3 is TGTGCCAGCAGCCCCCAGGCTCAAGAGACCCAGTACTTC.

The chain is built from TRBV2 and TRBJ1-3; 9 bases align to TRBD1. The CDR3 length is 14 residues. Unmatched junction bases numbered 6, after V lost 4 bases and J lost 8 bases. Germline CDR1 is SNHLY and CDR2 is FYNNEI. Here the CDR3 reads CASSGTGGRDTIYF. The CDR3 DNA reads as TGTGCCAGCAGTGGTACAGGGGGCAGGGACACCATATATTTT.

A word on this clone: The same CDR3 is also encoded by other DNA sequences in this sample. The V and J genes are TRBV12-3 or TRBV12-4 and TRBJ1-1; D is perhaps TRBD1 (6 bases). The CDR3 runs to 13 residues. V lost 7 bases and J 0 bases, leaving 9 bases between the germline ends. The CDR3 spells CASTQGLNTEAFF. CDR3 nucleotide sequence: TGTGCCAGCACACAGGGTTTGAACACTGAAGCTTTCTTT.

In DNA, the CDR3 is TGTGCCAGCTCACAGAAATCAATTCAGGGGGGACGAAACAATGAGCAGTTCTTC. It encodes CASSQKSIQGGRNNEQFF. The V gene is TRBV18, the J gene TRBJ2-1; D is perhaps TRBD1 (7 bases). The CDR3 consists of 18 residues. CDR1 and CDR2 (germline): KGHSH, LQKENI. V was shortened by 4 bases and J by 5 bases, with 24 bases between the two germline ends. Full variable domain (outside the CDR3, taken from reference TRBV18 and TRBJ2-1): NAGVMQNPRHLVRRRGQEARLRCSPMKGHSHVYWYRQLPEEGLKFMVYLQKENIIDESGMPKERFSAEFPKEGPSILRIQQVVRGDSAAYFCASSQKSIQGGRNNEQFFGPGTRLTVL.

The genes are TRBV5-5 and TRBJ1-1; D unclear. Germline V lookup: CDR1 SGHKS, CDR2 YYEKEE (reference sequence). V was shortened by 3 bases and J by 4 bases, with 10 bases between the two germline ends. The CDR3 has 13 residues. The CDR3 sequence is CASSWAIVTEAFF. DNA for the CDR3: TGTGCCAGCAGCTGGGCTATCGTCACTGAAGCTTTCTTT.

Regarding this clone: Other nucleotide sequences in the sample specify the same CDR3. The CDR3 DNA follows: TGTGCCAGCAGTCGGACAGGGGGAAACACCGGGGAGCTGTTTTTT. It yields the protein CASSRTGGNTGELFF. This sequence joins TRBV6-5 and TRBJ2-2; TRBD1 aligns across 10 bases. The J segment lost 2 bases and the V segment lost 5 bases, leaving 2 bases of the junction unmatched. The CDR3 is 15 residues long. The germline CDR1 and CDR2 sequences are MNHEY and SVGAGI.

The genes are TRBV12-5 and TRBJ2-2, with TRBD2 matching 13 bases. V dropped 1 base and J dropped 1; count of bases not matched to a gene: 0. The CDR3 sequence is 17 residues long. Per germline, CDR1 LGHNT and CDR2 FRNRAP. CDR3 DNA sequence: TGTGCTAGTGGTTTGGGACTAGCGGGGGGGAACACCGGGGAGCTGTTTTTT. It is translated as CASGLGLAGGNTGELFF. The whole variable domain, remainder taken from reference TRBV12-5 and TRBJ2-2, is DARVTQTPRHKVTEMGQEVTMRCQPILGHNTVFWYRQTMMQGLELLAYFRNRAPLDDSGMPKDRFSAEMPDATLATLKIQPSEPRDSAVYFCASGLGLAGGNTGELFFGEGSRLTVL.

The rearrangement links TRBV7-6 to TRBJ2-1; 9 positions match TRBD1. Germline lookup yields CDR1 SGHVS and CDR2 FNYEAQ. The ends lost 5 bases at V and 0 bases at J; junction bases unmatched: 17. There are 20 residues in the CDR3. DNA for the CDR3: TGTGCCAGCAGCCAAGACCCGGGACAGGGTTTGGGAAGCTCCTACAATGAGCAGTTCTTC. Translation gives CASSQDPGQGLGSSYNEQFF.

The chain employs TRBV2 and TRBJ2-7; 7 bases are a match to TRBD2. There are 14 residues in the CDR3. V trimming: 6 bases; J trimming: 4 bases; junction bases outside the gene matches: 9. Per the germline V gene, CDR1 is SNHLY and CDR2 is FYNNEI. CDR3 in amino acids: CASRAGTTSYEQYF. CDR3 in DNA: TGTGCCAGCAGGGCCGGGACTACCTCTTACGAGCAGTACTTC.

The chain uses TRBV29-1 and TRBJ1-2; D possibly corresponds to TRBD1 (6 bases). There are 12 residues in the CDR3. Trimming cost V 7 bases and J 8 bases, with 17 bases left between them. Germline-derived CDR1 and CDR2 are SQVTM and ANQGSEA. CDR3 sequence (DNA): TGCAGCGAACGGACACAGGGCGGGGGCTACACCTTC. As protein: CSERTQGGGYTF.

The V gene is TRBV7-8, the J gene TRBJ2-2; D not certain. Between the trimmed V and J ends, which lost 0 bases and 4 bases, there was a span of 9 bases. Germline V gives CDR1 SGHVS, CDR2 FQNEAQ. The CDR3 loop spans 15 amino acids. CDR3 bases: TGTGCCAGCAGCTTAGCGCTCAGTTTCACCGGGGAGCTGTTTTTT. Protein sequence: CASSLALSFTGELFF.